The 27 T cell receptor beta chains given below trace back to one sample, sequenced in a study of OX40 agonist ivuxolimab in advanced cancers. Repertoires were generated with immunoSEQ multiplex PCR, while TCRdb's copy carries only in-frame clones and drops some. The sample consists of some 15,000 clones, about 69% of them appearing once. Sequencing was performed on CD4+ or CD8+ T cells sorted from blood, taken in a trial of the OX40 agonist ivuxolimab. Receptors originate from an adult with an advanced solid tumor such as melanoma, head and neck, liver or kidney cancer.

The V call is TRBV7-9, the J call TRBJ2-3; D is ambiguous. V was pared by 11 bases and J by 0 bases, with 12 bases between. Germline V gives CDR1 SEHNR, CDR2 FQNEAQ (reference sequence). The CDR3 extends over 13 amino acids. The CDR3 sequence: CAGGPTSTDTQYF. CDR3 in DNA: TGTGCCGGCGGACCGACGAGCACAGATACGCAGTATTTT.

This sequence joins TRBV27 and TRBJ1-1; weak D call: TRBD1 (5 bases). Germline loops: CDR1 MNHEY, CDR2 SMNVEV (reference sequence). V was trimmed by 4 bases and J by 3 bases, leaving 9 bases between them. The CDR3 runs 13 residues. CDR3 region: CASSWGTYTEAFF. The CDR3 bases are TGTGCCAGCAGTTGGGGGACTTACACTGAAGCTTTCTTT.

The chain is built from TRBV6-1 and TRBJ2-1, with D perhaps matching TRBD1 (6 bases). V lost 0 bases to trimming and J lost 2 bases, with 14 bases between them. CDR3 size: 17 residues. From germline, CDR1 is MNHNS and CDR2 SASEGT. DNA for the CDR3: TGTGCCAGCAGTGAAGCCTTCTACCGGGACACCTACAATGAGCAGTTCTTC. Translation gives CASSEAFYRDTYNEQFF.

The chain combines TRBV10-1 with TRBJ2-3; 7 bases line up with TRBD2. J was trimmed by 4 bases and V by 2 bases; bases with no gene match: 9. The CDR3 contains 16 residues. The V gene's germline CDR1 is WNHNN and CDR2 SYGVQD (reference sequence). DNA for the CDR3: TGCGCCAGCAGTGAGGTTGGAGGGAGGGTTGCAGATACGCAGTATTTT. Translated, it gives CASSEVGGRVADTQYF.

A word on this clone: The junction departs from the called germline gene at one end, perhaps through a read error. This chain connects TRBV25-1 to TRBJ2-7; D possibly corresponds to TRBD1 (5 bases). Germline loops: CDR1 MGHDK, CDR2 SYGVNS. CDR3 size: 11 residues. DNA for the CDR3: TGTGCCAGCAGTGTTTCACAGGATGTACACTTC. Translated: CASSVSQDVHF.

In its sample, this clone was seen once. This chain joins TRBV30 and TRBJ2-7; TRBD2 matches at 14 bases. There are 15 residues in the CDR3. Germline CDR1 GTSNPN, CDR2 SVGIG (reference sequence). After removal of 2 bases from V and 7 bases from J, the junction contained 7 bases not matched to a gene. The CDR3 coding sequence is TGTGCCTGGAGTATAGGGACTAGCGGGAGTAGAGAGCAGTACTTC. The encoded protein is CAWSIGTSGSREQYF.

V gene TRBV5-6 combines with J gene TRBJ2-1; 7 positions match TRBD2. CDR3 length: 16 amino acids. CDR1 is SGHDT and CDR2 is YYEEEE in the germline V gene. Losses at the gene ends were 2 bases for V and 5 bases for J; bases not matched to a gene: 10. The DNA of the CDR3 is TGTGCCAGCAGCTTCGGCGTCGGACTAGTCAACAATGAGCAGTTCTTC. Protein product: CASSFGVGLVNNEQFF.

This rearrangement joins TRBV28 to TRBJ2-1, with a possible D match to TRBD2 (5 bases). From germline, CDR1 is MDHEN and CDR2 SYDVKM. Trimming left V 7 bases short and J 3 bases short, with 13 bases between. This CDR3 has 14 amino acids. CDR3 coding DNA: TGTGCCAGCACCCCTCCCGGGATCTACAATGAGCAGTTCTTC. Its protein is CASTPPGIYNEQFF.

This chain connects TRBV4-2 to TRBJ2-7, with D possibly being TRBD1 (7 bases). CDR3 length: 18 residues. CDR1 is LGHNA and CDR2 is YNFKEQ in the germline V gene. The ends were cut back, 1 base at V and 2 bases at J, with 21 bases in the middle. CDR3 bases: TGTGCCAGCAGCCAAGGGGGCAGGGGGGTGATTACGACCTACGAGCAGTACTTC. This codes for CASSQGGRGVITTYEQYF.

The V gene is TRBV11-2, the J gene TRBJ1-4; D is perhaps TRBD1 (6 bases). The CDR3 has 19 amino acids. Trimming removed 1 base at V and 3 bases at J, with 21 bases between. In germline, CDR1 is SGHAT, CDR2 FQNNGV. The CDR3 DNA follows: TGTGCCAGCAGCTTAGGGTACAGGGCCCCCCGGGACTCTAATGAAAAACTGTTTTTT. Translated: CASSLGYRAPRDSNEKLFF.

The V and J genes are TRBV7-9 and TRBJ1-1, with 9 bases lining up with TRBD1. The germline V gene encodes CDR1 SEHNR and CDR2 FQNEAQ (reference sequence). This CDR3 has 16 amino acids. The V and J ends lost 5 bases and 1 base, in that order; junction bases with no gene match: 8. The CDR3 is CASSNRGQGKNTEAFF. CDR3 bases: TGTGCCAGCAGCAATCGAGGACAGGGGAAGAACACTGAAGCTTTCTTT.

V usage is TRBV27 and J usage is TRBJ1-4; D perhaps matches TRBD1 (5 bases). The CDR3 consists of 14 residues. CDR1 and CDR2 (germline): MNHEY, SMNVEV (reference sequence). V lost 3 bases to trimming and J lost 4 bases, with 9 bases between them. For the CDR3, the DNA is TGTGCCAGCAGTTTTCGGGGGGGTAATGAAAAACTGTTTTTT. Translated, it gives CASSFRGGNEKLFF.

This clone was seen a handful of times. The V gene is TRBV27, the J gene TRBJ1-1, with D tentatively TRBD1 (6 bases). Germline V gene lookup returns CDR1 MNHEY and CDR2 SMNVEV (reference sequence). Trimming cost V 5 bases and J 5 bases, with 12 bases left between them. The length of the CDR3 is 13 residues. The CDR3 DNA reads TGTGCCAGCAGTCTTAGGGGGAGTACTGAAGCTTTCTTT. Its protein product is CASSLRGSTEAFF.

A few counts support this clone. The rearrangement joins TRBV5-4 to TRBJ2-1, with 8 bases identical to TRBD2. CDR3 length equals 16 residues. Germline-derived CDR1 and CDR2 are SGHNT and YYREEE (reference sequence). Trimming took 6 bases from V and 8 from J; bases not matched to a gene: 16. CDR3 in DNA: TGTGCCAGCAACGGGGGGAGTAGCGGGGTGGGCGATGAGCAGTTCTTC. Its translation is CASNGGSSGVGDEQFF.

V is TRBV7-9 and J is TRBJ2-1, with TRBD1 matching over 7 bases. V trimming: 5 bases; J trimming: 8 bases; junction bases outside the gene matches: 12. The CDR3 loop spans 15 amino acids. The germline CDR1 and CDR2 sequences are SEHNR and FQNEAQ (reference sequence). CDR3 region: CASSETTGKSDEQFF. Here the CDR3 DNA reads TGTGCCAGCAGCGAGACGACAGGGAAGTCGGATGAGCAGTTCTTC.

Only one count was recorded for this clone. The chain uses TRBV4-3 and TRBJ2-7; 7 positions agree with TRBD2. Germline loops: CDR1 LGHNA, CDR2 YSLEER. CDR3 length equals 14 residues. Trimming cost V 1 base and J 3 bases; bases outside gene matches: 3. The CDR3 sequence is CASSQGLAYYEQYF. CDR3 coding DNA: TGCGCCAGCAGCCAAGGACTAGCTTACTACGAGCAGTACTTC.

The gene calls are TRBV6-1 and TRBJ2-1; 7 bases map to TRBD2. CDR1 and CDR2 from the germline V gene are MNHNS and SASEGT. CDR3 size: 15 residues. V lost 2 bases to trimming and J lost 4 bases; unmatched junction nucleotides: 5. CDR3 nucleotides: TGTGCCAGCAGTGAATGGCCTAGCGGATACAATGAGCAGTTCTTC. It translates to CASSEWPSGYNEQFF.

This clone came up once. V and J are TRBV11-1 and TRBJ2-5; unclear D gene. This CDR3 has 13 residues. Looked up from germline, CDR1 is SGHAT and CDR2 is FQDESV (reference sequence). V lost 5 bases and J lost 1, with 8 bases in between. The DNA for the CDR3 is TGTGCCAGCAGCCCTGGATTCCAAGAGACCCAGTACTTC. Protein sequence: CASSPGFQETQYF.

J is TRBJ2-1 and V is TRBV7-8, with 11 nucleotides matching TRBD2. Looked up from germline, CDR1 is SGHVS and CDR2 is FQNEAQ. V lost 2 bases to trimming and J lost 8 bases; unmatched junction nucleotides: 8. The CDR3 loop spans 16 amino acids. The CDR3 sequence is CASSLYSGRARDEQFF. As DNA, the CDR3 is TGTGCCAGCAGCTTATATAGCGGGAGGGCCAGGGATGAGCAGTTCTTC.

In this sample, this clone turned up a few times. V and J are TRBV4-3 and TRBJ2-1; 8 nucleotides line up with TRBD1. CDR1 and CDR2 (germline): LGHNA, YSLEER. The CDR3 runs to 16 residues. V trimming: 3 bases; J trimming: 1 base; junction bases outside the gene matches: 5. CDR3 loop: CASSQDRVRSYNEQFF. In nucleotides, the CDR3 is TGCGCCAGCAGCCAGGACAGGGTGAGGTCCTACAATGAGCAGTTCTTC.

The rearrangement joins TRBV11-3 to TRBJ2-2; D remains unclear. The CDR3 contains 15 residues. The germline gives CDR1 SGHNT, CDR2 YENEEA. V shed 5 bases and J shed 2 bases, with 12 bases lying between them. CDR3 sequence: CASSNRRSNTGELFF. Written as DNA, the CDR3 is TGTGCCAGCAGCAACCGACGGTCCAACACCGGGGAGCTGTTTTTT.

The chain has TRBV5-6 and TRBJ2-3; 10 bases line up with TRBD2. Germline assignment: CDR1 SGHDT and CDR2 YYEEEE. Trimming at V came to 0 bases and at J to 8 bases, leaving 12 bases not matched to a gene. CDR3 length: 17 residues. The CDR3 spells CASSLAWASGSEGTQYF. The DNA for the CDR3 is TGTGCCAGCAGCTTGGCCTGGGCTAGCGGGAGCGAAGGTACGCAGTATTTT.

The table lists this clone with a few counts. This CDR3 reads CASSSITGELFF. The CDR3 nucleotides read TGTGCCAGCAGCTCGATCACCGGGGAGCTGTTTTTT. V gene TRBV7-7 combines with J gene TRBJ2-2; no definite D call. The CDR3 contains 12 residues. V was clipped by 4 bases and J by 4 bases, with 4 bases between them. Germline assignment: CDR1 SSHAT and CDR2 FNYEAQ (reference sequence). The full variable domain, in which reference TRBV7-7 and TRBJ2-2 provide the parts outside the CDR3, is GAGVSQSPRYKVTKRGQDVTLRCDPISSHATLYWYQQALGQGPEFLTYFNYEAQPDKSGLPSDRFSAERPEGSISTLTIQRTEQRDSAMYRCASSSITGELFFGEGSRLTVL.

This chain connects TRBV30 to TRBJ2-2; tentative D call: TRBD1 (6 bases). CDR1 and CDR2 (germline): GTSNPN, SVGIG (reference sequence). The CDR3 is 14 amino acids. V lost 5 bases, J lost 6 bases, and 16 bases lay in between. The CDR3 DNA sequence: TGTGCCTGGGCTGTCACTACAGGGTCCGGGGAGCTGTTTTTT. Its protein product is CAWAVTTGSGELFF.

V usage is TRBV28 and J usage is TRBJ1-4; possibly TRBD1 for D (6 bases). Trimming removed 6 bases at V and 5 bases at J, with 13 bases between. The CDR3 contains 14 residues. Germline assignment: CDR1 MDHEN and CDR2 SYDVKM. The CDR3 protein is CASSPGTLNEKLFF. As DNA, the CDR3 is TGTGCCAGCAGCCCCGGGACACTAAATGAAAAACTGTTTTTT. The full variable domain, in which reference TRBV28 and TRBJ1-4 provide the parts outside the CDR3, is DVKVTQSSRYLVKRTGEKVFLECVQDMDHENMFWYRQDPGLGLRLIYFSYDVKMKEKGDIPEGYSVSREKKERFSLILESASTNQTSMYLCASSPGTLNEKLFFGSGTQLSVL.

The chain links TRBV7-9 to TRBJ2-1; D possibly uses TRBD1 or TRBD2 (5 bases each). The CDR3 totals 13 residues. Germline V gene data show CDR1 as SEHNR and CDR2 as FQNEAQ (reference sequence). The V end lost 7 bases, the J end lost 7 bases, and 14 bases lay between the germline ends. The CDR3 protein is CASTSGRLNEQFF. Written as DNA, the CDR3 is TGTGCCAGCACATCGGGACGCTTAAATGAGCAGTTCTTC.

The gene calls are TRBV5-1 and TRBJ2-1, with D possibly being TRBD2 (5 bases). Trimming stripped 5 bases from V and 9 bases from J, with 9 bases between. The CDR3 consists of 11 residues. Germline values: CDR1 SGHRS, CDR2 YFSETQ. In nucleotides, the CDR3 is TGCGCCAGCAGGGCGGGTATTGAGCAGTTCTTC. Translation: CASRAGIEQFF.